This T cell receptor (beta chain) was captured by sequencing in a study of response to subunit inactivated influenza vaccine. The CDR3 loop spans 16 amino acids. From germline, CDR1 is SGHRS and CDR2 YFSETQ. The J segment lost 2 bases and the V segment lost 4 bases, leaving 5 bases of the junction unmatched. In TCRdb, the RT-PCR reads were re-called with MiXCR into one record per CDR3 protein. The profile covers more than 700,000 distinct CDR3 sequences, with 20% to 25% appearing a single time and roughly a tenth taken by the ten largest. This TCR was sampled from a man in his fifties or sixties who received an inactivated influenza vaccine. This chain connects TRBV5-1 to TRBJ2-1, with TRBD2 matching 11 bases. The starting material was PBMCs from blood, obtained roughly 5 days after vaccination. CDR3 nucleotides: TGCGCCAGCAGCCCACTAGCGGGAGACGCCTACAATGAGCAGTTCTTC. It encodes CASSPLAGDAYNEQFF. The full variable domain, with the rest looked up from reference TRBV5-1 and TRBJ2-1, is KAGVTQTPRYLIKTRGQQVTLSCSPISGHRSVSWYQQTPGQGLQFLFEYFSETQRNKGNFPGRFSGRQFSNSRSEMNVSTLELGDSALYLCASSPLAGDAYNEQFFGPGTRLTVL.